The 21 T cell receptor beta chains given below trace back to one sample, sequenced in a study of blood T cell repertoires in COVID-19. Here immunoSEQ multiplex PCR was the method, and the copy in TCRdb shows in-frame clones only, minus some. The repertoire holds approximately 210,000 clones, with approximately 87% as singletons. Sample: peripheral blood. These TCRs come from a woman in her 70s with active or convalescent COVID-19.

The chain is built from TRBV30 and TRBJ1-2, with a weak D call TRBD1 (6 bases). CDR3 length: 16 residues. The ends were cut back, 2 bases at V and 1 base at J, with 17 bases in the middle. CDR1 and CDR2 (germline): GTSNPN, SVGIG (reference sequence). CDR3 sequence: CAWSLRFPGVNYGYTF. The CDR3 coding sequence is TGTGCCTGGAGTCTACGCTTCCCAGGGGTTAACTATGGCTACACCTTC.

The chain employs TRBV24-1 and TRBJ1-2; D gene uncertain. Germline V gene sequence: CDR1 KGHDR, CDR2 SFDVKD. The V end was cut by 1 base, the J end by 5 bases, with 4 bases between. The CDR3 runs to 12 residues. In DNA form, the CDR3 reads TGTGCCACCAGTGATTTCATGTATGGCTACACCTTC. It encodes CATSDFMYGYTF.

V gene TRBV7-9 combines with J gene TRBJ1-3; 7 bases align to TRBD1. Germline values: CDR1 SEHNR, CDR2 FQNEAQ (reference sequence). Trimming cost V 6 bases and J 0 bases; bases outside gene matches: 11. This CDR3 is built from 17 residues. The CDR3 DNA is TGTGCCAGCAGAACCCGACAGGGATCGCACTCTGGAAACACCATATATTTT. Its translation: CASRTRQGSHSGNTIYF.

V usage is TRBV3-1 (or the pseudogene TRBV3-2) and J usage is TRBJ1-2, with D uncertain. CDR1 is LGHDT, CDR2 YNNKEL, per germline (reference sequence). This CDR3 contains 14 residues. V was cut by 0 bases and J by 4 bases, with 9 bases left in between. The CDR3 protein is CASSQDLGPYGYTF. CDR3 bases: TGTGCCAGCAGCCAAGATCTCGGTCCCTATGGCTACACCTTC.

The chain combines TRBV5-1 with TRBJ1-2; D call uncertain. Germline-derived CDR1 and CDR2 are SGHRS and YFSETQ. V gave up 4 bases and J gave up 8 bases, with 12 bases separating them. The CDR3 covers 12 residues. CDR3 in amino acids: CASSRGPGGYTF. CDR3 bases: TGCGCCAGCAGCCGAGGTCCTGGGGGCTACACCTTC.

V usage is TRBV29-1 and J usage is TRBJ1-1; D gene uncertain. The CDR3 spans 11 residues. Germline CDR1 reads SQVTM; CDR2 reads ANQGSEA. With 4 bases removed from V and 3 bases from J, the gap between germline ends came to 6 bases. The CDR3 is CSVGEDTEAFF. CDR3 DNA sequence: TGCAGCGTTGGGGAGGACACTGAAGCTTTCTTT.

This chain uses TRBV5-4 with TRBJ1-6; a weak D match, TRBD1 (5 bases). Trimming shortened V by 0 bases and J by 6 bases, and 7 bases separated the two germline ends. The CDR3 has 14 amino acids. Germline loops: CDR1 SGHNT, CDR2 YYREEE (reference sequence). CDR3 in amino acids: CASSLGQTNSPLHF. The CDR3 DNA reads TGTGCCAGCAGCTTGGGACAGACTAATTCACCCCTCCACTTT.

The V call is TRBV5-5, the J call TRBJ1-4; 10 nucleotides match TRBD1. The CDR3 loop spans 16 amino acids. V shed 0 bases and J 8 bases; nucleotides not matched to a gene: 7. Per the germline V gene, CDR1 is SGHKS and CDR2 is YYEKEE (reference sequence). For the CDR3, the DNA is TGTGCCAGCAGCTTGGCCTTGACAGGGGGCCAAGAAAAACTGTTTTTT. It translates to CASSLALTGGQEKLFF.

V usage is TRBV7-2 and J usage is TRBJ2-1; the D gene is possibly TRBD2 (7 bases). The V end was cut by 4 bases, the J end by 9 bases, with 16 bases between. Per germline, CDR1 SGHTA and CDR2 FQGNSA. The CDR3 covers 14 residues. The CDR3 protein is CASSSVGGAGEQFF. DNA of the CDR3: TGTGCCAGCAGCTCGGTAGGGGGGGCGGGTGAGCAGTTCTTC. Variable domain in full (rest from reference TRBV7-2 and TRBJ2-1): GAGVSQSPSNKVTEKGKDVELRCDPISGHTALYWYRQSLGQGLEFLIYFQGNSAPDKSGLPSDRFSAERTGGSVSTLTIQRTQQEDSAVYLCASSSVGGAGEQFFGPGTRLTVL.

This chain uses TRBV3-1 (or the pseudogene TRBV3-2) with TRBJ2-7; 9 bases agree with TRBD1. The V gene's germline CDR1 is LGHDT and CDR2 YNNKEL (reference sequence). Trimming removed 4 bases from V and 3 bases from J; junction bases left unmatched: 4. The CDR3 sequence is 14 residues long. The CDR3 DNA reads TGTGCCAGCAGCCCCCGACAGGGGGGCTACGAGCAGTACTTC. Its translation is CASSPRQGGYEQYF.

For the CDR3, the DNA is TGCGCCAGCAGCTCGACACAGGGGGCCGACGGTTCACCCCTCCACTTT. It is translated as CASSSTQGADGSPLHF. V gene TRBV5-1 combines with J gene TRBJ1-6, with TRBD1 matching over 9 bases. The V and J ends lost 3 bases and 9 bases, in that order; junction bases with no gene match: 10. The CDR3 has 16 amino acids. The germline gives CDR1 SGHRS, CDR2 YFSETQ.

As concerns this clone: This sample includes further DNA sequences coding for the same CDR3. The genes are TRBV28 and TRBJ1-2; weak D call: TRBD1 (5 bases). Per germline, CDR1 MDHEN and CDR2 SYDVKM. Trimming shortened V by 2 bases and J by 5 bases, and 9 bases separated the two germline ends. There are 13 residues in the CDR3. Written as DNA, the CDR3 is TGTGCCAGCAGTTTAGGGCAGGGTTATGGCTACACCTTC. Its translation: CASSLGQGYGYTF.

The chain combines TRBV19 with TRBJ2-6; D is undetermined. This CDR3 region has 14 residues. With 8 bases removed from V and 4 bases from J, the gap between germline ends came to 12 bases. CDR1 is LNHDA, CDR2 SQIVND, per germline (reference sequence). The CDR3 nucleotides are TGTGCCAGTTTAGAATCCTCGGGGGCCAACGTCCTGACTTTC. Translated, it gives CASLESSGANVLTF. Full variable domain (outside the CDR3, taken from reference TRBV19 and TRBJ2-6): DGGITQSPKYLFRKEGQNVTLSCEQNLNHDAMYWYRQDPGQGLRLIYYSQIVNDFQKGDIAEGYSVSREKKESFPLTVTSAQKNPTAFYLCASLESSGANVLTFGAGSRLTVL.

The chain uses TRBV6-6 and TRBJ1-5; 7 nucleotides line up with TRBD1. Germline CDR1 reads MNHNY; CDR2 reads SVGAGI (reference sequence). Trimming at V came to 8 bases and at J to 5 bases, leaving 3 bases not matched to a gene. The CDR3 length is 12 residues. The DNA of the CDR3 is TGTGCCAGCGGCACAGGGGATCAGCCCCAGCATTTT. Its translation is CASGTGDQPQHF.

The chain combines TRBV19 with TRBJ2-5; possibly TRBD1 for D (6 bases). The V gene's germline CDR1 is LNHDA and CDR2 SQIVND (reference sequence). The CDR3 length is 13 residues. Trimming removed 5 bases at V and 2 bases at J, with 9 bases between. This chain's CDR3 is CASSGGQQETQYF. CDR3 bases: TGTGCCAGTAGTGGTGGACAGCAAGAGACCCAGTACTTC.

About this clone itself: This same CDR3 is encoded by further DNA sequences in the sample. The chain uses TRBV18 and TRBJ2-5, with a tentative D call TRBD1 (6 bases). Germline lookup yields CDR1 KGHSH and CDR2 LQKENI. The CDR3 covers 13 residues. V was trimmed by 3 bases and J by 3 bases, leaving 8 bases between them. CDR3 residues: CASSPQGKETQYF. CDR3 bases: TGTGCCAGCTCACCCCAGGGGAAAGAGACCCAGTACTTC.

This chain links TRBV29-1 with TRBJ2-3; D is ambiguous. The CDR3 sequence is 16 residues long. V lost 4 bases, J lost 0 bases, and 17 bases lay in between. The germline CDR1 and CDR2 sequences are SQVTM and ANQGSEA. CDR3 nucleotides: TGCAGCGTTGCGTCCCTGGGCCAGGCTAGCACAGATACGCAGTATTTT. It codes for CSVASLGQASTDTQYF.

This clone was detected only once. The rearrangement joins TRBV3-1 (or the pseudogene TRBV3-2) to TRBJ2-3, with 11 bases that match TRBD2. Germline V lookup: CDR1 LGHDT, CDR2 YNNKEL (reference sequence). Trimming took 1 base from V and 5 from J; bases not matched to a gene: 5. This CDR3 is built from 16 residues. The CDR3 here is CASSQVAGGPGDTQYF. DNA of the CDR3: TGTGCCAGCAGCCAAGTAGCGGGGGGGCCAGGAGATACGCAGTATTTT.

The table lists this clone with a count of one. This sequence joins TRBV6-6 and TRBJ1-2; 8 bases match TRBD1. The CDR3 spans 14 residues. V shed 8 bases, J shed 1 base, and the junction held 6 bases outside the gene matches. CDR1 MNHNY and CDR2 SVGAGI come from the germline V gene (reference sequence). DNA for the CDR3: TGTGCCAGCTCGTCGACAGGGGATAACTATGGCTACACCTTC. Translation gives CASSSTGDNYGYTF.

The chain joins TRBV29-1 to TRBJ2-7, with D possibly TRBD1 on 5 matching bases. Germline-derived CDR1 and CDR2 are SQVTM and ANQGSEA. V was shortened by 4 bases and J by 3 bases, with 19 bases between the two germline ends. The CDR3 contains 15 residues. The CDR3 DNA sequence: TGCAGCGTTGCTCCCAGGGCAGGCCCGGGCTACGAGCAGTACTTC. This translates into CSVAPRAGPGYEQYF.

CDR3 coding DNA: TGTGCCAGCAGGCAACCGGGACAGGGATCCTACGAGCAGTACTTC. As protein: CASRQPGQGSYEQYF. This chain connects TRBV6-5 to TRBJ2-7, with 9 bases identical to TRBD1. This CDR3 is 15 amino acids long. Looked up from germline, CDR1 is MNHEY and CDR2 is SVGAGI. The V gene end was trimmed by 6 bases and the J gene end by 1 base; junction bases not matched to a gene: 7.